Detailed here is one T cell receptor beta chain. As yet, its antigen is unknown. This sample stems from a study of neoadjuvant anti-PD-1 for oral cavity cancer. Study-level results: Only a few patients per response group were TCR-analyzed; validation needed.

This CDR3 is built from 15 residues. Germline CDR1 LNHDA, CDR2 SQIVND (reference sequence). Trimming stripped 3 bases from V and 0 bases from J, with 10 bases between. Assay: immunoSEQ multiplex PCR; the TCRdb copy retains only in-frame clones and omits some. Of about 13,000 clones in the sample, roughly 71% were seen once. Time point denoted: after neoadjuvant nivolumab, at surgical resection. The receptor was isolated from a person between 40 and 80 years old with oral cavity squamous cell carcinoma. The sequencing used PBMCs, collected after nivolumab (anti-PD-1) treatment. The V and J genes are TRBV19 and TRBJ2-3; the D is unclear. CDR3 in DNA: TGTGCCAGTAGTATCTGGAGCGTTAGCACAGATACGCAGTATTTT. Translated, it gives CASSIWSVSTDTQYF. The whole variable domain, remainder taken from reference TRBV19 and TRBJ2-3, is DGGITQSPKYLFRKEGQNVTLSCEQNLNHDAMYWYRQDPGQGLRLIYYSQIVNDFQKGDIAEGYSVSREKKESFPLTVTSAQKNPTAFYLCASSIWSVSTDTQYFGPGTRLTVL.